A selection of T cell receptor beta chains follows, all from one sample in a study of response to subunit inactivated influenza vaccine. MiXCR, run by TCRdb on the RT-PCR reads, gives a single entry per CDR3 protein. This sample yields hundreds of thousands of distinct CDR3 sequences, of which around 15% are seen a single time; 7.6% belongs to the top ten. Sequenced here: PBMCs from blood, sampled 14 to 15 days before vaccination. The receptors shown here come from a man aged 50-59 years who received an inactivated influenza vaccine. Both conserved end residues are part of each CDR3. The order of the fields is CDR3 protein, CDR3 DNA, D gene, J gene, clone size, V gene. D genes are given only for firm matches. Clone size is stated in some rows and not others, as once, few, many or a class when expanded.

cdr3_aa: CASSQRTGDNSPLHF
cdr3_nt: TGCGCCAGCAGCCAACGGACAGGGGATAATTCACCCCTCCACTTT
d_call: TRBD1
j_call: TRBJ1-6
clone_size: few
v_call: TRBV4-3

cdr3_aa: CASSHSRTSSGNTIYF
cdr3_nt: TGTGCCAGCAGCCACAGCCGCACGAGCTCTGGAAACACCATATATTTT
d_call: NA
j_call: TRBJ1-3
clone_size: NA
v_call: TRBV14

cdr3_aa: CAIRTGDEQYF
cdr3_nt: TGTGCCATCAGGACAGGGGACGAGCAGTACTTC
d_call: TRBD1
j_call: TRBJ2-7
clone_size: NA
v_call: TRBV10-3

cdr3_aa: CASSLPRGGLPNTEAFF
cdr3_nt: TGTGCCAGCAGCTTGCCCCGGGGTGGCTTACCTAACACTGAAGCTTTCTTT
d_call: NA
j_call: TRBJ1-1
clone_size: few
v_call: TRBV5-4

cdr3_aa: CASSLMGRGTQYF
cdr3_nt: TGTGCCAGCAGCTTGATGGGTCGGGGGACCCAGTACTTC
d_call: NA
j_call: TRBJ2-5
clone_size: few
v_call: TRBV7-9

cdr3_aa: CASSQEGNGGSGTDTQYF
cdr3_nt: TGTGCCAGCAGCCAAGAAGGGAACGGAGGGTCTGGCACAGATACGCAGTATTTT
d_call: NA
j_call: TRBJ2-3
clone_size: few
v_call: TRBV4-2

cdr3_aa: CASRVSSYEQYF
cdr3_nt: TGTGCCAGCAGGGTGAGCTCCTACGAGCAGTACTTC
d_call: NA
j_call: TRBJ2-7
clone_size: few
v_call: TRBV2

cdr3_aa: CAIRGTGANYGYTF
cdr3_nt: TGTGCCATCAGGGGGACAGGGGCTAACTATGGCTACACCTTC
d_call: TRBD1
j_call: TRBJ1-2
clone_size: many
v_call: TRBV10-3

cdr3_aa: CSARERNSYNEQFF
cdr3_nt: TGCAGTGCTAGAGAGAGGAACTCCTACAATGAGCAGTTCTTC
d_call: NA
j_call: TRBJ2-1
clone_size: few
v_call: TRBV20-1

cdr3_aa: CASSLQGTQYF
cdr3_nt: TGTGCCAGCAGCTTGCAGGGTACGCAGTATTTT
d_call: NA
j_call: TRBJ2-3
clone_size: many
v_call: TRBV5-5

cdr3_aa: CASSVRGASPHEQFF
cdr3_nt: TGTGCCAGCAGCGTCCGTGGGGCTAGCCCCCATGAGCAGTTCTTC
d_call: NA
j_call: TRBJ2-1
clone_size: few
v_call: TRBV9

cdr3_aa: CATSRDWGFGQGRGEQYF
cdr3_nt: TGTGCCACCAGCAGAGACTGGGGGTTTGGTCAGGGGAGGGGAGAGCAGTACTTC
d_call: NA
j_call: TRBJ2-7
clone_size: few
v_call: TRBV15

cdr3_aa: CASRVGQGDTEAFF
cdr3_nt: TGTGCCAGCAGAGTCGGGCAGGGCGACACTGAAGCTTTCTTT
d_call: NA
j_call: TRBJ1-1
clone_size: many
v_call: TRBV7-3

cdr3_aa: CASSQVGEGDTQYF
cdr3_nt: TGCGCCAGCAGCCAAGTAGGTGAAGGAGATACGCAGTATTTT
d_call: NA
j_call: TRBJ2-3
clone_size: NA
v_call: TRBV4-3

cdr3_aa: CASSQESTSYEQYF
cdr3_nt: TGCGCCAGCAGCCAAGAGTCAACATCCTACGAGCAGTACTTC
d_call: NA
j_call: TRBJ2-7
clone_size: NA
v_call: TRBV4-3

cdr3_aa: CASSSLWGDTEAFF
cdr3_nt: TGTGCCAGCAGCTCACTATGGGGAGACACTGAAGCTTTCTTT
d_call: NA
j_call: TRBJ1-1
clone_size: few
v_call: TRBV6-1

cdr3_aa: CASSEYPIQGPYNEQFF
cdr3_nt: TGTGCCAGCAGTGAATATCCTATCCAAGGACCCTACAATGAGCAGTTCTTC
d_call: NA
j_call: TRBJ2-1
clone_size: NA
v_call: TRBV25-1

cdr3_aa: CASSQGIANTEAFF
cdr3_nt: TGTGCCAGCAGCCAAGGAATCGCAAACACTGAAGCTTTCTTT
d_call: NA
j_call: TRBJ1-1
clone_size: many
v_call: TRBV3-1

cdr3_aa: CSARGTASAGEAFF
cdr3_nt: TGCAGTGCTAGGGGGACAGCGAGTGCTGGTGAAGCTTTCTTT
d_call: TRBD1
j_call: TRBJ1-1
clone_size: NA
v_call: TRBV20-1

cdr3_aa: CASSLLGDSNQETQYF
cdr3_nt: TGTGCCAGCAGTTTATTAGGTGACTCGAACCAAGAGACCCAGTACTTC
d_call: NA
j_call: TRBJ2-5
clone_size: many
v_call: TRBV27

cdr3_aa: CASSVEARAEETQYF
cdr3_nt: TGTGCCAGCAGCGTAGAGGCGAGGGCGGAAGAGACCCAGTACTTC
d_call: NA
j_call: TRBJ2-5
clone_size: few
v_call: TRBV9

cdr3_aa: CATSRESGTGVWDEQFF
cdr3_nt: TGTGCCACCAGCAGAGAGTCGGGAACAGGGGTGTGGGATGAGCAGTTCTTC
d_call: TRBD1
j_call: TRBJ2-1
clone_size: NA
v_call: TRBV15

cdr3_aa: CASSQESRGRGTGELFF
cdr3_nt: TGCGCCAGCAGCCAAGAAAGCAGGGGGCGAGGCACCGGGGAGCTGTTTTTT
d_call: TRBD1
j_call: TRBJ2-2
clone_size: few
v_call: TRBV4-1

cdr3_aa: CASSPDGATNEKLFF
cdr3_nt: TGCGCCAGCAGCCCTGACGGCGCAACTAATGAAAAACTGTTTTTT
d_call: NA
j_call: TRBJ1-4
clone_size: NA
v_call: TRBV5-1

cdr3_aa: CSARIFGQGNEKLFF
cdr3_nt: TGCAGTGCTAGAATATTTGGACAGGGGAACGAAAAACTGTTTTTT
d_call: TRBD1
j_call: TRBJ1-4
clone_size: NA
v_call: TRBV20-1

cdr3_aa: CAISETGSSYEQYF
cdr3_nt: TGTGCCATCAGTGAGACAGGGAGCTCCTACGAGCAGTACTTC
d_call: NA
j_call: TRBJ2-7
clone_size: few
v_call: TRBV10-3

cdr3_aa: CSATRQGAKAQHF
cdr3_nt: TGCAGTGCCACCCGACAGGGGGCTAAGGCCCAGCATTTT
d_call: TRBD1
j_call: TRBJ1-5
clone_size: NA
v_call: TRBV20-1